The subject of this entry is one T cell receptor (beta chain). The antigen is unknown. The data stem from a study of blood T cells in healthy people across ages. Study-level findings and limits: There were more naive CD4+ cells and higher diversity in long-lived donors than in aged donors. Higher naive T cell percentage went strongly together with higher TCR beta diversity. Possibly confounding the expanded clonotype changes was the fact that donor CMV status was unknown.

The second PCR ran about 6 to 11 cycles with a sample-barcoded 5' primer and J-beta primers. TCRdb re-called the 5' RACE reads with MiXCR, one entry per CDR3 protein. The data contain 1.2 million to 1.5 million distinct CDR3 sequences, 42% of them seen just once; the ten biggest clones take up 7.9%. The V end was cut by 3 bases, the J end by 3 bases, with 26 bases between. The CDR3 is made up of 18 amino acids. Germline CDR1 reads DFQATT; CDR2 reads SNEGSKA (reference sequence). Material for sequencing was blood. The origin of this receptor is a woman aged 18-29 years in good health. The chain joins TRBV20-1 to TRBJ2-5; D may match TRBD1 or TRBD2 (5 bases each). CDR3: CSARGVRSTPDRKETQYF. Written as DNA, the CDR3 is TGCAGTGCTAGGGGGGTAAGGTCGACCCCCGATAGAAAAGAGACCCAGTACTTC.